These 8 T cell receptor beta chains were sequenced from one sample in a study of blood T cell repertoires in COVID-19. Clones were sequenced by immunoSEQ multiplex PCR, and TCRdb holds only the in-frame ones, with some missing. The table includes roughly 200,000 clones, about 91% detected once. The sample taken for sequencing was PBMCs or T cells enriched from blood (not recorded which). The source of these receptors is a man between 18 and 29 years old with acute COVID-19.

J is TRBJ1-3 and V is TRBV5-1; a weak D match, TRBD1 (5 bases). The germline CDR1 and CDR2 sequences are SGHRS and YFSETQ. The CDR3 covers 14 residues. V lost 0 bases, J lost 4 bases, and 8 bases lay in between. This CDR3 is CASSLGQGGNTIYF. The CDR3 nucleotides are TGCGCCAGCAGCTTGGGGCAGGGCGGAAACACCATATATTTT.

This chain's CDR3 is CASSLEWGRNYGYTF. In DNA form, the CDR3 reads TGTGCCAGCAGTCTCGAATGGGGCAGAAACTATGGCTACACCTTC. This sequence joins TRBV28 and TRBJ1-2; a possible D gene is TRBD1 (5 bases). Germline CDR1 is MDHEN and CDR2 is SYDVKM. This CDR3 is built from 15 residues. Deletions cut 5 bases from V and 2 bases from J, with 15 bases between.

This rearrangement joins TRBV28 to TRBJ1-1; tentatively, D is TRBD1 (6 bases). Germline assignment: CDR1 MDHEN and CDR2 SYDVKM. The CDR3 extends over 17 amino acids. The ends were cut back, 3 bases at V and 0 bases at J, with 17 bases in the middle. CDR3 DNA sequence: TGTGCCAGCAGTTTCCCCGCGCCAAAGGGGGTGAACACTGAAGCTTTCTTT. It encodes CASSFPAPKGVNTEAFF.

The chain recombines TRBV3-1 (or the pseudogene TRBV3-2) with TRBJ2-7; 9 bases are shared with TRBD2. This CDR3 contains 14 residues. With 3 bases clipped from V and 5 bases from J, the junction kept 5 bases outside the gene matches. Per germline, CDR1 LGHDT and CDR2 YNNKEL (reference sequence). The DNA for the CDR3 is TGTGCCAGCAGCCACGGGACTAGCCGCCACGAGCAGTACTTC. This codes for CASSHGTSRHEQYF.

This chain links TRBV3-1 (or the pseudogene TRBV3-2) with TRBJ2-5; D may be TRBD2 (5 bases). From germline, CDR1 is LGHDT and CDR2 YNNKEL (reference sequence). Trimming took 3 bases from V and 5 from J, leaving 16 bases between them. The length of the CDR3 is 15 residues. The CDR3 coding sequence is TGTGCCAGCAGCCATGACTACCGGGTCGTGGAGACCCAGTACTTC. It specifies CASSHDYRVVETQYF.

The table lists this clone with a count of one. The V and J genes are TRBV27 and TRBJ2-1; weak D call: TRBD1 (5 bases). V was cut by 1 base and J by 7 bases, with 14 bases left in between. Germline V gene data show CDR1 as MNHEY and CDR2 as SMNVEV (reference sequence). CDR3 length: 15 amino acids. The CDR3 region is CASSLWGSSGNEQFF. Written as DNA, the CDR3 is TGTGCCAGCAGTTTATGGGGCTCGTCGGGTAATGAGCAGTTCTTC.

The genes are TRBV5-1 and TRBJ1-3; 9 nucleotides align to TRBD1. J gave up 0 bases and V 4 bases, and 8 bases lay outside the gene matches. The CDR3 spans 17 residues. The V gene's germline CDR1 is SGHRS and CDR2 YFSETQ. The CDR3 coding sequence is TGCGCCAGCAGCAACAGGGGGCCTCACAGCTCTGGAAACACCATATATTTT. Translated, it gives CASSNRGPHSSGNTIYF.

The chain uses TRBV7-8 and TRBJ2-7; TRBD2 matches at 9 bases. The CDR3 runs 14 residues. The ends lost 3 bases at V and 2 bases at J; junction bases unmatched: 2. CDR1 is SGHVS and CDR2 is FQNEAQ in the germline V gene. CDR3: CASSFLAGTYEQYF. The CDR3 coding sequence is TGTGCCAGCAGCTTCCTAGCGGGAACCTACGAGCAGTACTTC.